These 4 T cell receptor beta chains share one sample of origin, sequenced in a study of blood T cell repertoires in COVID-19. Libraries were prepared by immunoSEQ multiplex PCR; TCRdb keeps only in-frame clonotypes and omits some of them. Of some 350,000 clones in the sample, over 70% were seen once. The material sequenced was PBMCs or T cells enriched from blood (not recorded which). The receptor source for this set is a man aged 30 to 39 who had recovered from COVID-19.

The V call is TRBV9, the J call TRBJ2-7; the D gene is possibly TRBD1 (6 bases). Trimming cost V 0 bases and J 2 bases, with 9 bases left between them. The length of the CDR3 is 14 residues. Germline-derived CDR1 and CDR2 are SGDLS and YYNGEE. The CDR3 sequence: CASSVEGDTYEQYF. The DNA for the CDR3 is TGTGCCAGCAGCGTAGAGGGGGATACCTACGAGCAGTACTTC.

V is TRBV7-9 and J is TRBJ1-4; 9 bases match TRBD1. The trim removed 4 bases at V and 4 bases at J, leaving 13 bases unmatched. Germline-derived CDR1 and CDR2 are SEHNR and FQNEAQ (reference sequence). The CDR3 covers 18 residues. The CDR3 here is CASSSTRPGQGLNEKLFF. CDR3 bases: TGTGCCAGCAGCTCAACTAGGCCCGGACAGGGGCTTAATGAAAAACTGTTTTTT.

The rearrangement joins TRBV24-1 to TRBJ2-1; the D gene is possibly TRBD1 (6 bases). The CDR3 has 16 amino acids. V was trimmed by 3 bases and J by 0 bases, leaving 11 bases between them. Germline CDR1 reads KGHDR; CDR2 reads SFDVKD. The CDR3 nucleotides are TGTGCCACCAGTGATGCTACAGGGAGCTCCTACAATGAGCAGTTCTTC. Encoded protein: CATSDATGSSYNEQFF.

The V gene is TRBV7-9, the J gene TRBJ2-7; tentative D call: TRBD1 (5 bases). V dropped 5 bases and J dropped 3 bases, with 8 bases sitting between them. CDR1 and CDR2 from the germline V gene are SEHNR and FQNEAQ (reference sequence). This CDR3 has 12 amino acids. CDR3 region: CASSPRGYEQYF. The CDR3 bases are TGTGCCAGCAGCCCTAGGGGCTACGAGCAGTACTTC.